The clone carrying this T cell receptor beta chain was counted once. Antigen unknown. A much larger clone differs from this one at a single base, so this may be a read error. The sample is drawn from a study of molecular identifiers for immune sequencing clone quantification. Study-level background: Naive CD8 cell RNA, from 20,000 or 100,000 cells, was split five ways in replicates, with four sequenced.

Previously described methods and listed TCR primers produced bulk TCR libraries. TCRdb analysed the PCR reads with MiXCR anew, one entry per CDR3 protein. Of around 300,000 distinct CDR3 sequences in the sample, roughly a quarter were seen once. Study conclusions and caveats: Spiked Jurkat TCR RNA equivalent to one cell was reportedly detectable in roughly 1 million naive cells.

This CDR3 has 15 residues. Deletions cut 6 bases from V and 1 base from J, with 10 bases between. CDR1 MNHEY and CDR2 SMNVEV come from the germline V gene (reference sequence). The clonotype was recovered from a human donor in good health. Some libraries in this study had Jurkat cell RNA spiked in. The chain employs TRBV27 and TRBJ2-6, with a weak D call TRBD1 (6 bases). What was sequenced was naive CD8+ T cells from blood, with Jurkat cell RNA spiked in. Subset described: FACS-sorted CD8+CD4-CCR7+CD45RA+ naive T cells. In DNA, the CDR3 is TGTGCCAGCAGGCAAACAGGGTCTGGGGCCAACGTCCTGACTTTC. Its protein product is CASRQTGSGANVLTF.